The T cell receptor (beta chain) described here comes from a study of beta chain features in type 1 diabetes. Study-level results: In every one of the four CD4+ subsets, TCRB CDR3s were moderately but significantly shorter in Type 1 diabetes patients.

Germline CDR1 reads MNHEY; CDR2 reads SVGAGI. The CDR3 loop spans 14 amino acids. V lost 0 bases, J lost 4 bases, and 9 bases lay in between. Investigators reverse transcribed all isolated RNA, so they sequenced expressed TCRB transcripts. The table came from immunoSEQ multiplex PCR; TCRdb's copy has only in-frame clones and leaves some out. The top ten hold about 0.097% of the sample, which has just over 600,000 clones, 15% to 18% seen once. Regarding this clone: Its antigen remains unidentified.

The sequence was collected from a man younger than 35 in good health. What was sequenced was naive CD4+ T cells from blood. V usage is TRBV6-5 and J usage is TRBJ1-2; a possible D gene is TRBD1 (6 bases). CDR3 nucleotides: TGTGCCAGCAGTTACTCGATGGGGGCCTATGGCTACACCTTC. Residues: CASSYSMGAYGYTF.